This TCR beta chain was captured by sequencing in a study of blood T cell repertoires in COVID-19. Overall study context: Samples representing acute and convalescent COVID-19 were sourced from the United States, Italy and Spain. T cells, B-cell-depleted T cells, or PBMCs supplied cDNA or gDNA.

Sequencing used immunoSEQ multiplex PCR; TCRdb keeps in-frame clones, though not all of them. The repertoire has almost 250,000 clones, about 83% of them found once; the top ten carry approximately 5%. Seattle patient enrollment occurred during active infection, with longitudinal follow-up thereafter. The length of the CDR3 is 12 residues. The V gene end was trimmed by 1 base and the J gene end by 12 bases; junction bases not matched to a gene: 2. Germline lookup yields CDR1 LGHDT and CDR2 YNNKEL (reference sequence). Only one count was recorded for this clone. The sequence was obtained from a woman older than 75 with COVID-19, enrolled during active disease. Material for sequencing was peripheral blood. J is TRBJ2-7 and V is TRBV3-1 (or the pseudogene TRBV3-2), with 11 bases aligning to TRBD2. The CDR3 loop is CASSQAGTSGYF. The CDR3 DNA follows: TGTGCCAGCAGCCAAGCCGGGACTAGCGGGTACTTC.